This TCR beta chain was sequenced for a study of T cells in Graves' hyperthyroidism and ophthalmopathy. Study outcomes and limitations: Blood shared most expanded thyroid clonotypes above 0.001.

Germline-derived CDR1 and CDR2 are SGHRS and YFSETQ. The CDR3 totals 14 residues. V was clipped by 5 bases and J by 1 base; unmatched bases: 4. Comment on this clonotype: The antigen remains unidentified.

Amplification of TCR beta CDR3 regions used RNA as the template. The primer set for the first-round RT-PCR of the TCR CDR3 was HTBI. MiXCR, run by TCRdb on the multiplex PCR reads, gives a single entry per CDR3 protein. The data contain about 410,000 distinct CDR3 sequences, around 15% of them singletons. Ophthalmopathy patients showed a Clinical Activity Score of at least 3, NOSPECS grade of at least 4 and duration under 3 months. Uncontrolled infection, other autoimmune disease, pregnancy or lactation led to exclusion. The V gene is TRBV5-1, the J gene TRBJ2-5, with TRBD2 matching 8 bases. The TCR comes from a man between 18 and 29 years old with Graves' ophthalmopathy. The sample comprised blood. The CDR3 DNA reads as TGCGCCAGCAGGATACTAGCGGCCCAAGAGACCCAGTACTTC. This sequence encodes CASRILAAQETQYF.